The T cell receptor (beta chain) described here comes from a study of shared clonotypes between healthy human individuals. The protocol was immunoSEQ multiplex PCR, while the TCRdb copy is restricted to in-frame clones and leaves out a portion. The data show 1.5 million to 2.5 million clones, approximately 94% seen once. Findings and caveats of the study: Sequencing depth was expected to influence donor clonotype sharing. Estimated richness was generally greater in naive than memory subsets.

Naivety among CD8 cells was defined by CD45RO negativity and positive CCR7 selection, thereby excluding terminally differentiated effector memory CD45RA+ cells. This clone was picked up one time. Its antigen is still unknown. The germline V and J ends were trimmed by 0 bases and 0 bases, with 8 bases remaining between them. CDR3 length: 15 residues. Germline-derived CDR1 and CDR2 are MNHEY and SMNVEV (reference sequence). The J gene is TRBJ1-1, the V gene TRBV27; D uncertain. The receptor was derived from a man aged 18 to 29 in good health. Sample: naive CD8+ T cells sorted from blood. In nucleotides, the CDR3 is TGTGCCAGCAGTTTATCGGAGGAGTTGAACACTGAAGCTTTCTTT. Amino acid sequence: CASSLSEELNTEAFF.